This T cell receptor beta chain was documented in a study of T cell repertoires in cytomegalovirus infection. CDR1 and CDR2 (germline): SGHDT, YYEEEE. CDR3 length: 14 amino acids. Trimming took off 2 bases at V and 9 bases at J, with 12 bases between the two ends. From the reads, TCRdb called clonotypes with MiXCR, one entry per CDR3 protein. The top ten hold 12% to 15% of the sample, which has around 450,000 distinct CDR3 sequences, approximately 33% seen once. The specimen was PBMCs. The chain recombines TRBV5-6 with TRBJ1-6; D is unresolved. This receptor was obtained from a human donor in good health (CMV status not recorded). Some clones in this sample may be carry-over from other donors' samples. The CDR3 loop reads CASSFYGSGSPLHF. In nucleotides, the CDR3 is TGTGCCAGCAGCTTCTACGGGAGTGGTTCACCCCTCCACTTT.